The clone carrying this T cell receptor (beta chain) appeared a few times. The antigen remains unidentified. The data belong to a study of neurological immune-mediated disorders. The study's findings and limits: None of the CDR3 amino acid sequences found in expanded clones was shared across subjects. This suggests that the TCR-beta repertoires were private in all groups.

TCRdb analysed the 5' RACE reads with MiXCR anew, one entry per CDR3 protein. Of 67,000 or so distinct CDR3 sequences in the sample, around 13% are singletons; the top ten hold 4.6%. Time point given: longitudinal time-point 1 (baseline). V trimming: 1 base; J trimming: 0 bases; junction bases outside the gene matches: 15. Germline V gene data show CDR1 as SGHVS and CDR2 as FNYEAQ. CDR3 length: 21 amino acids. This sequence joins TRBV7-6 and TRBJ2-1; 10 bases match TRBD1. Sequencing input: PBMCs. This TCR was sampled from a female donor with HTLV-1-associated myelopathy (HAM/TSP). The chain's CDR3 is CASSLGVGTGVHTSSYNEQFF. The CDR3 bases are TGTGCCAGCAGCTTAGGCGTAGGGACAGGGGTTCACACGAGCTCCTACAATGAGCAGTTCTTC.